Listed here are 18 T cell receptor beta chains from one sample, sequenced in a study of metastatic and nonmetastatic thyroid tumors. Each patient went into thyroid surgery without having received any treatment. TCRdb re-called the PCR reads through MiXCR. Seen here are roughly 8,900 clones, around 30% observed once, and the top ten hold about 12%. Sequenced sample: adjacent normal tissue. These TCRs come from a female donor with papillary thyroid cancer or a benign thyroid nodule (not recorded which). Some clones in this sample may be carry-over from other donors' samples.

Remarks on this clone: Sequence at one end of the junction differs from germline and may be a read error. The chain uses TRBV11-2 and TRBJ2-2, with D perhaps assigned TRBD1 or TRBD2 (5 bases each). In germline, CDR1 is SGHAT, CDR2 FQNNGV. CDR3 length: 18 residues. This CDR3 is CASSLVVTGTSNTGELFF. As DNA, the CDR3 is TGTGCCAGCAGCTTAGTAGTAACCGGGACCTCGAACACTGGGGAGCTGTTTTTT. Drawing the rest from reference TRBV11-2 and TRBJ2-2, the complete variable domain is EAGVAQSPRYKIIEKRQSVAFWCNPISGHATLYWYQQILGQGPKLLIQFQNNGVVDDSQLPKDRFSAERLKGVDSTLKIQPAKLEDSAVYLCASSLVVTGTSNTGELFFGEGSRLTVL.

This clone was counted at least ten times. A much more abundant neighbour one base away suggests this may be a read error. Additional DNA sequences in this sample encode the identical CDR3. The chain employs TRBV5-1 and TRBJ1-3, with TRBD1 identical over 7 bases. The J segment lost 3 bases and the V segment lost 6 bases, leaving 12 bases of the junction unmatched. Germline values: CDR1 SGHRS, CDR2 YFSETQ. The CDR3 length is 16 residues. CDR3 region: CASKGQTGSLGNTIYF. Written as DNA, the CDR3 is TGCGCCAGCAAGGGACAGACCGGCTCCCTTGGAAACACCATATATTTT. The full variable domain, its missing parts supplied by reference TRBV5-1 and TRBJ1-3, is KAGVTQTPRYLIKTRGQQVTLSCSPISGHRSVSWYQQTPGQGLQFLFEYFSETQRNKGNFPGRFSGRQFSNSRSEMNVSTLELGDSALYLCASKGQTGSLGNTIYFGEGSWLTVV.

This clone was counted at least ten times. The J gene is TRBJ2-3, the V gene TRBV20-1; 7 positions match TRBD2. Trimming removed 3 bases from V and 0 bases from J; junction bases left unmatched: 3. CDR3 size: 14 residues. Germline assignment: CDR1 DFQATT and CDR2 SNEGSKA (reference sequence). CDR3 sequence: CSARRTRSTDTQYF. The CDR3 DNA reads as TGCAGTGCTAGGCGGACTAGGAGCACAGATACGCAGTATTTT.

This clone was seen at least ten times. Possible read error: a much larger clone is one base away. The rearrangement links TRBV15 to TRBJ2-3; 11 nucleotides line up with TRBD1. Germline lookup yields CDR1 LNHNV and CDR2 YYDKDF (reference sequence). The CDR3 length is 14 residues. The CDR3 protein is CAASGGQGVDTQYF. CDR3 bases: TGTGCCGCCAGTGGGGGACAGGGGGTAGATACGCAGTATTTT.

By share of the sample, this clone is medium-sized. Distinct nucleotide sequences in the sample also encode this CDR3. This chain connects TRBV11-2 to TRBJ1-1; the D is unclear. Trimming shortened V by 2 bases and J by 8 bases, and 12 bases separated the two germline ends. The germline V gene has CDR1 SGHAT and CDR2 FQNNGV. The CDR3 runs to 13 residues. The CDR3 DNA sequence: TGTGCCAGCAGCTTAATGATGGAGCGGGAAGCTTTCTTT. Amino acid sequence: CASSLMMEREAFF.

This clone was counted only a few times. The CDR3 nucleotides are TGTGCCAGCAGGGTGGGCCCAATGGAGCAGTACTTC. This translates into CASRVGPMEQYF. The chain employs TRBV6-2 or TRBV6-3 and TRBJ2-7; no clear D gene. The germline V and J ends were trimmed by 6 bases and 7 bases, with 13 bases remaining between them. CDR1 MNHEY and CDR2 SVGEGT come from the germline V gene. The length of the CDR3 is 12 residues.

The chain uses TRBV6-4 and TRBJ2-7; D is ambiguous. The CDR3 sequence is 13 residues long. Germline loops: CDR1 MRHNA, CDR2 SNTAGT. Trimming removed 9 bases from V and 4 bases from J, with 16 bases in between. As DNA, the CDR3 is TGTGCCAGTAGCACCCGCTCCGGATACGAGCAGTACTTC. Protein sequence: CASSTRSGYEQYF.

The chain employs TRBV3-1 and TRBJ1-1; no clear D. The CDR3 length is 18 residues. The germline V gene has CDR1 LGHDT and CDR2 YNNKEL (reference sequence). Trimming took off 4 bases at V and 2 bases at J, with 23 bases between the two ends. The CDR3 protein is CASSPLGPSVGFNTEAFF. Here the CDR3 DNA reads TGTGCCAGCAGCCCCCTCGGGCCTTCAGTGGGATTTAACACTGAAGCTTTCTTT.

By share, this clone ranks as medium-sized. The chain couples TRBV19 to TRBJ1-4, with 7 positions matching TRBD1. Germline CDR1 LNHDA, CDR2 SQIVND (reference sequence). V was clipped by 6 bases and J by 7 bases; unmatched bases: 8. The CDR3 is made up of 14 amino acids. The CDR3 nucleotides are TGTGCCAGTAGGCGAGAGGGGGCAGGTGAAAAACTGTTTTTT. Translated: CASRREGAGEKLFF.

The chain links TRBV20-1 to TRBJ2-1; no clear D gene. V dropped 4 bases and J dropped 7 bases, with 5 bases sitting between them. Per germline, CDR1 DFQATT and CDR2 SNEGSKA (reference sequence). This CDR3 has 10 amino acids. CDR3 region: CSATENEQFF. Here the CDR3 DNA reads TGCAGTGCTACGGAGAATGAGCAGTTCTTC.

This clone was seen only a few times. The V and J genes are TRBV6-1 and TRBJ2-7; 10 positions agree with TRBD1. V lost 8 bases and J lost 1; bases outside the gene matches: 2. CDR1 MNHNS and CDR2 SASEGT come from the germline V gene. This CDR3 region has 13 residues. CDR3 residues: CASGGQGSYEQYF. DNA of the CDR3: TGTGCCAGCGGGGGACAGGGGTCCTACGAGCAGTACTTC.

This clone is medium-sized in the sample. V is TRBV30 and J is TRBJ2-7, with D unclear. The V end lost 0 bases, the J end lost 0 bases, and 15 bases lay between the germline ends. CDR3 length equals 16 residues. CDR1 is GTSNPN, CDR2 SVGIG, per germline (reference sequence). The CDR3 DNA sequence: TGTGCCTGGAGTGTACGGGCGGCAAAGAGCTCCTACGAGCAGTACTTC. Translating it yields CAWSVRAAKSSYEQYF.

In its sample, this clone ranks as medium-sized. The V call is TRBV28, the J call TRBJ1-5; no reliable D call. The CDR3 sequence is 16 residues long. Germline V gives CDR1 MDHEN, CDR2 SYDVKM. With 3 bases removed from V and 4 bases from J, the gap between germline ends came to 16 bases. In DNA form, the CDR3 reads TGTGCCAGCAGTTTTTCCCGCTATAGTTCAAATCAGCCCCAGCATTTT. Translation: CASSFSRYSSNQPQHF. Complete variable domain (other parts from reference TRBV28 and TRBJ1-5): DVKVTQSSRYLVKRTGEKVFLECVQDMDHENMFWYRQDPGLGLRLIYFSYDVKMKEKGDIPEGYSVSREKKERFSLILESASTNQTSMYLCASSFSRYSSNQPQHFGDGTRLSIL.

V and J are TRBV20-1 and TRBJ1-1, with D possibly matching TRBD1 (6 bases). Germline-derived CDR1 and CDR2 are DFQATT and SNEGSKA (reference sequence). Between the trimmed V and J ends, which lost 4 bases and 2 bases, there was a span of 11 bases. This CDR3 is built from 13 residues. The DNA for the CDR3 is TGCAGTGCTATAGGACAGACCAACACTGAAGCTTTCTTT. This codes for CSAIGQTNTEAFF.

Relative to its sample, this clone is medium-sized (0.01 to 0.1%). The chain uses TRBV25-1 and TRBJ2-2, with a possible D match to TRBD2 (6 bases). V was clipped by 10 bases and J by 2 bases, with 14 bases between them. The V gene's germline CDR1 is MGHDK and CDR2 SYGVNS. This CDR3 has 14 amino acids. CDR3: CAIRGSGNTGELFF. CDR3 bases: TGTGCCATCCGGGGTAGCGGTAACACCGGGGAGCTGTTTTTT.

In this sample, this clone is medium-sized (0.01 to 0.1%). The CDR3 here is CASGTGTGEADTQYF. As DNA, the CDR3 is TGTGCCAGCGGAACCGGGACAGGGGAGGCAGATACGCAGTATTTT. The V call is TRBV6-4, the J call TRBJ2-3, with 10 bases identical to TRBD1. There are 15 residues in the CDR3. V lost 8 bases and J lost 4; bases outside the gene matches: 9. Germline CDR1 MRHNA, CDR2 SNTAGT.

This clone was observed many times. The CDR3 sequence: CASSPPGGAGNTIYF. For the CDR3, the DNA is TGTGCCAGCTCACCACCGGGCGGGGCTGGAAACACCATATATTTT. The chain links TRBV18 to TRBJ1-3, with D unresolved. V lost 0 bases and J lost 2, with 8 bases in between. This CDR3 has 15 amino acids. CDR1 and CDR2 (germline): KGHSH, LQKENI.

This clone was found many times. V and J are TRBV30 and TRBJ2-5; possible D gene TRBD1, 5 bases. The V end was cut by 0 bases, the J end by 4 bases, with 24 bases between. Per the germline V gene, CDR1 is GTSNPN and CDR2 is SVGIG (reference sequence). The CDR3 contains 18 residues. CDR3 coding DNA: TGTGCCTGGAGTGTACTCCCCTCCGACAGTCGATTTGGAGAGACCCAGTACTTC. It translates to CAWSVLPSDSRFGETQYF. Drawing the rest from reference TRBV30 and TRBJ2-5, the complete variable domain is SQTIHQWPATLVQPVGSPLSLECTVEGTSNPNLYWYRQAAGRGLQLLFYSVGIGQISSEVPQNLSASRPQDRQFILSSKKLLLSDSGFYLCAWSVLPSDSRFGETQYFGPGTRLLVL.